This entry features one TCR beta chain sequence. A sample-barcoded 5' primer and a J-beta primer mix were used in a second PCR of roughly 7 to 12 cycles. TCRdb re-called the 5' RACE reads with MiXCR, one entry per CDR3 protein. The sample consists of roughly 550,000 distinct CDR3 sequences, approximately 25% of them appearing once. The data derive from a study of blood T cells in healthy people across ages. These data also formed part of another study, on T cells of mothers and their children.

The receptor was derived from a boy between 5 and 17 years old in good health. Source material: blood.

In nucleotides, the CDR3 is TGTGCCAGCAGAGCCGGCACCACTAGCACAGATACGCAGTATTTT. Its translation: CASRAGTTSTDTQYF. This chain joins TRBV28 and TRBJ2-3, with no clear D. Germline CDR1 and CDR2: MDHEN and SYDVKM. The CDR3 runs 15 residues. Trimming shortened V by 6 bases and J by 0 bases, and 13 bases separated the two germline ends.